Below are 9 T cell receptor beta chains sequenced from a single sample in a study of neurological immune-mediated disorders. MiXCR, run by TCRdb on the 5' RACE reads, gives a single entry per CDR3 protein. The table has over 15,000 distinct CDR3 sequences, around a quarter seen once. The sequenced material came from PBMCs. The receptor set was obtained from a man between 45 and 60 years old with HTLV-1-associated myelopathy (HAM/TSP).

This chain connects TRBV20-1 to TRBJ2-1, with a weak D call TRBD2 (5 bases). Germline V gene sequence: CDR1 DFQATT, CDR2 SNEGSKA (reference sequence). The CDR3 loop spans 14 amino acids. The V end lost 6 bases, the J end lost 1 base, and 13 bases lay between the germline ends. The CDR3: CSAAPSGSYNEQFF. As DNA, the CDR3 is TGCAGTGCCGCCCCAAGCGGATCCTACAATGAGCAGTTCTTC.

V gene TRBV10-3 combines with J gene TRBJ1-1; no clear D gene. The CDR3 consists of 14 residues. Germline V CDR1 and CDR2: ENHRY, SYGVKD. The V gene lost 6 bases and the J gene lost 5 bases, with 16 bases spanning the gap. The CDR3 DNA reads as TGTGCCATCAGGCGGGGAGGTGTAAGGACTGAAGCTTTCTTT. It codes for CAIRRGGVRTEAFF.

This clonotype showed up just a few times. The V call is TRBV5-1, the J call TRBJ2-1; TRBD2 matches at 9 bases. Germline V gives CDR1 SGHRS, CDR2 YFSETQ. V lost 4 bases, J lost 4 bases, and 9 bases stayed unmatched. The CDR3 spans 16 residues. CDR3 in amino acids: CASSPSGTSNYNEQFF. CDR3 DNA sequence: TGCGCCAGCAGCCCTTCCGGGACTAGCAATTACAATGAGCAGTTCTTC.

This clonotype was found many times. CDR3 bases: TGTGCCAGCTCACCAGCAGGGCGGTATGGCTACACCTTC. Encoded protein: CASSPAGRYGYTF. The chain uses TRBV18 and TRBJ1-2, with D tentatively TRBD1 (5 bases). The germline V and J ends were trimmed by 2 bases and 5 bases, with 9 bases remaining between them. Per the germline V gene, CDR1 is KGHSH and CDR2 is LQKENI. CDR3 length: 13 residues.

This clonotype was counted between two and nine times. This sequence joins TRBV12-3 or TRBV12-4 and TRBJ1-1, with a possible D match to TRBD1 (5 bases). Trimming cost V 5 bases and J 8 bases, with 9 bases left between them. This CDR3 spans 11 amino acids. The CDR3: CASSLGTEAFF. CDR3 nucleotide sequence: TGTGCCAGCAGTCTCGGGACGGAAGCTTTCTTT.

This clonotype was counted a single time. The V and J genes are TRBV10-3 and TRBJ2-5, with 8 nucleotides matching TRBD1. Trimming cost V 4 bases and J 1 base; bases outside gene matches: 5. The CDR3 length is 15 residues. Germline V CDR1 and CDR2: ENHRY, SYGVKD. The CDR3 here is CAISVRGTGQETQYF. CDR3 bases: TGTGCCATCAGTGTCCGCGGGACAGGCCAAGAGACCCAGTACTTC.

There are many counts of this clonotype. The gene calls are TRBV6-2 or TRBV6-3 and TRBJ2-1, with TRBD2 matching over 9 bases. Germline CDR1 reads MNHEY; CDR2 reads SVGEGT. CDR3 length equals 16 residues. J was trimmed by 3 bases and V by 6 bases; bases with no gene match: 9. This CDR3 reads CASSRSLAGYYNEQFF. Here the CDR3 DNA reads TGTGCCAGCAGCCGATCTCTAGCGGGGTACTACAATGAGCAGTTCTTC.

The chain is built from TRBV29-1 and TRBJ1-2; tentatively, D is TRBD1 (5 bases). The CDR3 sequence is 12 residues long. CDR1 SQVTM and CDR2 ANQGSEA come from the germline V gene. V was trimmed by 7 bases and J by 6 bases, leaving 15 bases between them. For the CDR3, the DNA is TGCAGCGCCGAACAGAGGGACCATGGCTACACCTTC. It is translated as CSAEQRDHGYTF.

This clonotype appeared a few times. The chain employs TRBV29-1 and TRBJ2-7; tentative D call: TRBD2 (5 bases). Germline lookup yields CDR1 SQVTM and CDR2 ANQGSEA. The germline V and J ends were trimmed by 4 bases and 3 bases, with 19 bases remaining between them. The CDR3 totals 15 residues. CDR3 sequence reads: CSVVVLLLGDYEQYF. As DNA, the CDR3 is TGCAGCGTTGTCGTCCTGCTCCTGGGAGACTACGAGCAGTACTTC.